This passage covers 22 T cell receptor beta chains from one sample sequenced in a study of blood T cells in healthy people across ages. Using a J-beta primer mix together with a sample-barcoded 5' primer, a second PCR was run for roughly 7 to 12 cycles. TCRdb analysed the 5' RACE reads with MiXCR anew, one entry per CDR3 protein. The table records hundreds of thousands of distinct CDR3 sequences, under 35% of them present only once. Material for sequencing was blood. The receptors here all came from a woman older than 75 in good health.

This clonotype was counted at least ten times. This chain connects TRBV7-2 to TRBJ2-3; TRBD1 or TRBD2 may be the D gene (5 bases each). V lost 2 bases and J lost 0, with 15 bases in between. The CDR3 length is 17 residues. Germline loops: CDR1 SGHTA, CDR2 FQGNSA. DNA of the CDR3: TGTGCCAGCAGCTTACGTGCTACGGGGCACAGCACAGATACGCAGTATTTT. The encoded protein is CASSLRATGHSTDTQYF. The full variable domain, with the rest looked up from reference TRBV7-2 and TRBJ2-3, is GAGVSQSPSNKVTEKGKDVELRCDPISGHTALYWYRQSLGQGLEFLIYFQGNSAPDKSGLPSDRFSAERTGGSVSTLTIQRTQQEDSAVYLCASSLRATGHSTDTQYFGPGTRLTVL.

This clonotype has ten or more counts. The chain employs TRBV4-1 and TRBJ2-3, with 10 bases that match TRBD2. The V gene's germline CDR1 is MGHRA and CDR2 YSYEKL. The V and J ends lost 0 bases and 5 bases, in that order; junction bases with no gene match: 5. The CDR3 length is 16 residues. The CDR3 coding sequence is TGCGCCAGCAGCCAAGAATCTAGCGGGGGCGGAGATACGCAGTATTTT. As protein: CASSQESSGGGDTQYF.

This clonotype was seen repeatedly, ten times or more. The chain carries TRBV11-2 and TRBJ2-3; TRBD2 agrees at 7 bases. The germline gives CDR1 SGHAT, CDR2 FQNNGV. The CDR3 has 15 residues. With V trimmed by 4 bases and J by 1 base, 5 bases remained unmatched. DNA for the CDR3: TGTGCCAGCAGCTGGGGCGGGGGTGGCACAGATACGCAGTATTTT. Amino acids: CASSWGGGGTDTQYF.

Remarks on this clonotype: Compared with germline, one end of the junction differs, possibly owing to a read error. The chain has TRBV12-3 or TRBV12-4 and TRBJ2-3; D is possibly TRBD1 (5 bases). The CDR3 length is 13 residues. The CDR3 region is CASTIDRTDTEYF. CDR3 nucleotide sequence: TGTGCCAGCACCATAGACAGAACAGATACGGAGTATTTT.

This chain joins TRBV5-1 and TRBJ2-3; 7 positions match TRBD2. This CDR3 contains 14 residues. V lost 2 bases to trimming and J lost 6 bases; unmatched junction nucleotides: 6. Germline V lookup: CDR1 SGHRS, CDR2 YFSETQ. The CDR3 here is CASSFGLERDTQYF. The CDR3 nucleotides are TGCGCCAGCAGCTTCGGACTAGAAAGGGATACGCAGTATTTT. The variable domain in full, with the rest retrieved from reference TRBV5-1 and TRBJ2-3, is KAGVTQTPRYLIKTRGQQVTLSCSPISGHRSVSWYQQTPGQGLQFLFEYFSETQRNKGNFPGRFSGRQFSNSRSEMNVSTLELGDSALYLCASSFGLERDTQYFGPGTRLTVL.

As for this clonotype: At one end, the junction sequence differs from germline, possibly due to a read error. The CDR3 nucleotides read TGTGCCGGCAGAAAGCGGGGGGGCGATAGGAATGAGCAGTTCTTC. The encoded protein is CAGRKRGGDRNEQFF. This rearrangement joins TRBV6-1 to TRBJ2-1, with 10 bases matching TRBD2. This CDR3 has 15 amino acids. CDR1 and CDR2 from the germline V gene are MNHNS and SASEGT.

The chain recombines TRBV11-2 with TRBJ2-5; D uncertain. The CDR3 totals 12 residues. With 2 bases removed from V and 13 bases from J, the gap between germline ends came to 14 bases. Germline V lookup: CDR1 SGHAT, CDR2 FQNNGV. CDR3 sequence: CASSLSALESYF. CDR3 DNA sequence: TGTGCCAGCAGCTTATCTGCCCTCGAGTCGTACTTC.

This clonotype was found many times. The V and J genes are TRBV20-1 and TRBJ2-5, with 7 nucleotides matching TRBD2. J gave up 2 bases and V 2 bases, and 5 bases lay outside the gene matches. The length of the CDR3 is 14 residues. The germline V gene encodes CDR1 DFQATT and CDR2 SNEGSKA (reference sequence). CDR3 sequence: CSARRLARQETQYF. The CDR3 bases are TGCAGTGCTAGACGACTAGCCCGACAAGAGACCCAGTACTTC.

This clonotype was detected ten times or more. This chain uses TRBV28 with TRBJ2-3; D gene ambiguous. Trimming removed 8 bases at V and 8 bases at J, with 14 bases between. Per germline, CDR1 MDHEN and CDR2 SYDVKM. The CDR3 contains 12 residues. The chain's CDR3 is CASCNPGRTQYF. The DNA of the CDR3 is TGTGCCAGCTGTAACCCCGGGCGTACGCAGTATTTT.

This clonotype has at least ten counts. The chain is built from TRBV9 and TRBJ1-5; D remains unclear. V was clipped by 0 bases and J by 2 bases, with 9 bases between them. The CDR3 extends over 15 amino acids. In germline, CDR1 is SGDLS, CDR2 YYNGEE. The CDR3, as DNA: TGTGCCAGCAGCGTAGACGACGGACGCAATCAGCCCCAGCATTTT. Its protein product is CASSVDDGRNQPQHF.

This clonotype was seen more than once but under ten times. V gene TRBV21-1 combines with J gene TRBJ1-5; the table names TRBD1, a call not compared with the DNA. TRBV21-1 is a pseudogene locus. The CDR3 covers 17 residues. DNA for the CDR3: TGTGCCAGCAGCAAAGTCAGGGGGATGCTTAGCAATCAGCCCCAGCATTTT. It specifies CASSKVRGMLSNQPQHF.

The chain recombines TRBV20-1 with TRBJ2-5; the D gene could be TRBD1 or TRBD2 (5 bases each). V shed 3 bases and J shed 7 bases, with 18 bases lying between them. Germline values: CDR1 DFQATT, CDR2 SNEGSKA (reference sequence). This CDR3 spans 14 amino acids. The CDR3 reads CSASFGTGDTTQYF. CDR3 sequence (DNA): TGCAGTGCTAGTTTCGGGACCGGGGATACGACCCAGTACTTC.

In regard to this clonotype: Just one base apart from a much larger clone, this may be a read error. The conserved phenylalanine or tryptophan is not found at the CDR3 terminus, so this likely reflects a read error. For the CDR3, the DNA is TGTGCCAGCAGTTCCCACCTTAGCAATCAGCCCCAGCATTTG. It translates to CASSSHLSNQPQHL. The chain employs TRBV6-2 or TRBV6-3 and TRBJ1-5, with D unclear. The V end was cut by 4 bases, the J end by 0 bases, with 7 bases between. The CDR3 loop spans 14 amino acids. CDR1 and CDR2 (germline): MNHEY, SVGEGT.

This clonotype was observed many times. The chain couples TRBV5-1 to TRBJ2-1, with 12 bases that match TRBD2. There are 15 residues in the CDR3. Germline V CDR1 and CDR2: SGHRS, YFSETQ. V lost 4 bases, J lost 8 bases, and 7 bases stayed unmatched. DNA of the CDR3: TGCGCCAGCAGCAGGTGGACTAGCGGGGTTGATGAGCAGTTCTTC. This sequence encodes CASSRWTSGVDEQFF.

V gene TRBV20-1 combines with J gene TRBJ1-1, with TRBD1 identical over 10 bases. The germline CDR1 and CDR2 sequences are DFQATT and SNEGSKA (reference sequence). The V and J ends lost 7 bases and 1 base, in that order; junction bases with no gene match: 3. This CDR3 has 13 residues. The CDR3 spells CSVRDRGNTEAFF. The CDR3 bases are TGCAGTGTTAGGGACAGGGGGAACACTGAAGCTTTCTTT.

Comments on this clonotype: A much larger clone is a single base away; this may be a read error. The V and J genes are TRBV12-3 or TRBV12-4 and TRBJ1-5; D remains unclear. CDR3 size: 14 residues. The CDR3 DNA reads TGTGCCAGCAGTTTACAGGACCGCAATCAGCCCCGGCATTTT. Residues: CASSLQDRNQPRHF.

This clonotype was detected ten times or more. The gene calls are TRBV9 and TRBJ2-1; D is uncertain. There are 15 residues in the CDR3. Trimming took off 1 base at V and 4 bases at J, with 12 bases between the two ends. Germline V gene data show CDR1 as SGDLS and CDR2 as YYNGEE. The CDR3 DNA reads TGTGCCAGCAGCGTATATCCAGCCTATTACAATGAGCAGTTCTTC. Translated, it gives CASSVYPAYYNEQFF.

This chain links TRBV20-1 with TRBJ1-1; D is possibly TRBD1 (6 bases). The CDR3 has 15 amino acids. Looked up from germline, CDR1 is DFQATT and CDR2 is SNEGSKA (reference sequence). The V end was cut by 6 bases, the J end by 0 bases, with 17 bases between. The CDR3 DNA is TGCAGTGCGGAATTTTTAGGGGGGTTGAACACTGAAGCTTTCTTT. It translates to CSAEFLGGLNTEAFF.

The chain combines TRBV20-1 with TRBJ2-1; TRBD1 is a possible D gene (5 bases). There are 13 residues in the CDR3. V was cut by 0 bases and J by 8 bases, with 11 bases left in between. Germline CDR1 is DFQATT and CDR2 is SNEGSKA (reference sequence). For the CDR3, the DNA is TGCAGTGCTAGAGAGGGGCCTGGGCATGAGCAGTTCTTC. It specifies CSAREGPGHEQFF.

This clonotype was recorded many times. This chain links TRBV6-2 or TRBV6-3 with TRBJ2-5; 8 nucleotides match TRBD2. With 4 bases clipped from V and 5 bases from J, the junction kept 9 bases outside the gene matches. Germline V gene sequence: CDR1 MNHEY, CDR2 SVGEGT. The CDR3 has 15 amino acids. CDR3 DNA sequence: TGTGCCAGCAGTTTTACGGGGGGGCCTGGGGAGACCCAGTACTTC. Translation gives CASSFTGGPGETQYF.

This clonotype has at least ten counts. CDR3 coding DNA: TGCGCCAGCAGCTTGGCTCCGGGAGCGCGGGGAGGCTACACCTTC. Translation gives CASSLAPGARGGYTF. The chain uses TRBV5-1 and TRBJ1-2; no definite D call. Trimming removed 0 bases from V and 8 bases from J, with 17 bases in between. This CDR3 contains 15 residues. Germline assignment: CDR1 SGHRS and CDR2 YFSETQ.

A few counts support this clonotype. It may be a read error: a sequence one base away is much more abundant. In DNA form, the CDR3 reads TGTGCCAGCAGTGTATCACAGGGAGCCAGCTACGAGCAGTACTTC. Amino acids: CASSVSQGASYEQYF. The chain is built from TRBV6-1 and TRBJ2-7; D may be TRBD1 (6 bases). Trimming pared 4 bases from V and 3 bases from J, leaving 16 bases between. Germline assignment: CDR1 MNHNS and CDR2 SASEGT. The CDR3 runs to 15 residues.